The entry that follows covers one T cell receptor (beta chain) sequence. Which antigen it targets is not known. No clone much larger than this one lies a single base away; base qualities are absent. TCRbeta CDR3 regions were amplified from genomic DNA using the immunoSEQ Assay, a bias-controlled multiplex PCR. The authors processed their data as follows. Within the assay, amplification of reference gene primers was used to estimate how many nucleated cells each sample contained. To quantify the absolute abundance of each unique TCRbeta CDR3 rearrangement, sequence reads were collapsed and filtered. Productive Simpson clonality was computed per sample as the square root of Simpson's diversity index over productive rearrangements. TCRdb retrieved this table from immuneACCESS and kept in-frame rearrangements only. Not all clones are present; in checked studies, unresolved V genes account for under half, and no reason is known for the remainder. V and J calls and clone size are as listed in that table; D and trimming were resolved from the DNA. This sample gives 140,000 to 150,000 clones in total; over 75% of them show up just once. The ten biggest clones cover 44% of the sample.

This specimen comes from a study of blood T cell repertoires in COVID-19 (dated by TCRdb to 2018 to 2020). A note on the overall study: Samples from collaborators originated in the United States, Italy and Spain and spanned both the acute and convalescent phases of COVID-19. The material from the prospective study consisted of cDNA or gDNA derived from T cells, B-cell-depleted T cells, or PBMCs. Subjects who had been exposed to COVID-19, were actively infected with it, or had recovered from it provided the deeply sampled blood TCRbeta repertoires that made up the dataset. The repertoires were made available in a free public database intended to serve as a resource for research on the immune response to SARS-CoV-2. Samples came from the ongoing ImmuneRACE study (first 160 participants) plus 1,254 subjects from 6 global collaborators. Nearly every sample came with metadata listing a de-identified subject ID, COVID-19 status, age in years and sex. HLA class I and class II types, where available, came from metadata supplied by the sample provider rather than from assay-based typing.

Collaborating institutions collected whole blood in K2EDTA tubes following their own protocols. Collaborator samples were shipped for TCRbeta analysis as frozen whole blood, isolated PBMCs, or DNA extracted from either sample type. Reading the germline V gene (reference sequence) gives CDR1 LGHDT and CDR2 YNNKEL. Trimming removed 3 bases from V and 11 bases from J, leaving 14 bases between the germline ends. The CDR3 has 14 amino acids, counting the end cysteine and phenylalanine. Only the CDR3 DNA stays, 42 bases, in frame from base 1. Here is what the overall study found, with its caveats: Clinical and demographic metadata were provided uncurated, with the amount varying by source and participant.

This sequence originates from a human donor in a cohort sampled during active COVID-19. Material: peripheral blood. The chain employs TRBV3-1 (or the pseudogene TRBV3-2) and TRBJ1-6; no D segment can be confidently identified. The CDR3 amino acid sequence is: CASSQKVLQAPLHF. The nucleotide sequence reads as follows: TGTGCCAGCAGCCAGAAGGTCCTTCAGGCACCCCTCCACTTT.